This TCR beta chain emerged from a study of blood T cell repertoires in COVID-19. At the level of the study: Samples of COVID-19 (acute and convalescent) were obtained from the United States, Italy and Spain.

This table comes from immunoSEQ multiplex PCR, and its TCRdb copy is limited to in-frame clones, with some not included. The sample shows hundreds of thousands of clones, around 87% of them seen only once. Germline V gives CDR1 SQVTM, CDR2 ANQGSEA. The CDR3 spans 11 residues. The V end lost 4 bases, the J end lost 6 bases, and 9 bases lay between the germline ends. The study drew participants aged about 18 to 89 years from about two dozen US areas. Before being deemed recovered, Cohort 3 donors had two negative PCRs, clearance, or symptom resolution. This TCR was recovered from a woman in her forties or fifties who had recovered from COVID-19. Material for sequencing was PBMCs or T cells enriched from blood (not recorded which). The V call is TRBV29-1, the J call TRBJ1-2; the D is unclear. This CDR3 is CSVAGSDGYTF. The CDR3 coding sequence is TGCAGCGTTGCCGGGAGTGATGGCTACACCTTC.